The rows below give T cell receptor beta chains drawn from one sample of a study of cytomegalovirus exposure and HLA in healthy donors. The method was immunoSEQ multiplex PCR; TCRdb's version includes in-frame clones alone and lacks a portion of them. Here the sample spans about 170,000 clones, under 75% being singletons. The sequenced sample was PBMCs. The receptors here all came from a man between 35 and 55 years old in good health and CMV-seropositive. The CDR3 runs from the conserved cysteine through the conserved F or W. The D gene is left open where the match is weak. Not every row has a clone size; where given, it reads once, few, many or a size class.

J	size	V	D	CDR3	DNA
TRBJ1-3	NA	TRBV7-2	NA	CASSSHPRVSGNTIYF	TGTGCCAGCAGCTCCCACCCGCGGGTATCGGGAAACACCATATATTTT
TRBJ1-1	few	TRBV14	NA	CASSQSGKHGRLNTEAFF	TGTGCCAGCAGCCAATCTGGAAAACATGGGCGTTTAAACACTGAAGCTTTCTTT
TRBJ2-2	NA	TRBV4-2	TRBD1	CASSLDPGTGGTGELFF	TGTGCCAGCAGCCTGGACCCCGGGACAGGGGGGACCGGGGAGCTGTTTTTT
TRBJ1-2	NA	TRBV5-4	TRBD1	CASSLAGQGTDGYTF	TGTGCCAGCAGCTTGGCCGGACAGGGTACAGATGGCTACACCTTC
TRBJ1-5	few	TRBV6-6	NA	CASRSRGFAHQPQHF	TGTGCCAGCAGGTCCCGAGGGTTTGCCCATCAGCCCCAGCATTTT
TRBJ1-1	NA	TRBV2	NA	CASNPRGTEAFF	TGTGCCAGCAATCCAAGAGGGACTGAAGCTTTCTTT
TRBJ2-1	NA	TRBV5-1	NA	CASSYTVIQGDNEQFF	TGCGCCAGCAGCTACACAGTGATACAGGGCGACAATGAGCAGTTCTTC
TRBJ1-5	NA	TRBV7-2	NA	CASSLGDQPQHF	TGTGCCAGCAGCTTAGGAGATCAGCCCCAGCATTTT
TRBJ2-3	NA	TRBV9	NA	CASSPPGGITDTQYF	TGTGCCAGCAGCCCCCCCGGGGGAATCACAGATACGCAGTATTTT
TRBJ1-1	NA	TRBV7-3	NA	CASSLSGNTEAFF	TGTGCCAGCAGCTTATCAGGGAACACTGAAGCTTTCTTT
TRBJ1-1	NA	TRBV5-1	NA	CASSLYRGNTEAFF	TGCGCCAGCAGCTTGTATCGGGGAAACACTGAAGCTTTCTTT
TRBJ2-2	NA	TRBV5-4	TRBD2	CASSLKLAGGAGELFF	TGTGCCAGCAGCTTGAAATTAGCGGGGGGTGCCGGGGAGCTGTTTTTT
TRBJ1-1	NA	TRBV7-9	NA	CASSLGARNTEAFF	TGTGCCAGCAGCTTAGGCGCGCGAAACACTGAAGCTTTCTTT
TRBJ2-7	once	TRBV5-1	TRBD1	CASSLAGGPHEQYF	TGCGCCAGCAGCTTGGCAGGGGGCCCCCACGAGCAGTACTTC
TRBJ2-7	NA	TRBV5-1	TRBD1	CASSLPGQGRNEQYF	TGCGCCAGCAGCTTACCGGGACAGGGGAGGAACGAGCAGTACTTC
TRBJ1-6	NA	TRBV19	NA	CASSPREGNGSPLHF	TGTGCCAGTAGTCCTCGGGAGGGCAATGGTTCACCCCTCCACTTT
TRBJ1-5	NA	TRBV5-8	TRBD1	CASSQFSGTGGRSNQPQHF	TGTGCCAGCAGCCAATTTTCCGGGACAGGGGGCAGGAGCAATCAGCCCCAGCATTTT
TRBJ2-7	NA	TRBV7-6	NA	CASSPGTSSEQYF	TGTGCCAGCAGCCCAGGGACTTCCTCCGAGCAGTACTTC
TRBJ1-2	NA	TRBV11-3	NA	CASSLTGGYGYTF	TGTGCCAGCAGCTTAACGGGTGGCTATGGCTACACCTTC
TRBJ2-5	NA	TRBV5-4	TRBD2	CASSRVTSGREETQYF	TGTGCCAGCAGCCGAGTTACTAGCGGGAGGGAAGAGACCCAGTACTTC
TRBJ1-4	NA	TRBV29-1	TRBD1	CSVEDVGTGGEKLFF	TGCAGCGTTGAAGATGTGGGGACAGGGGGGGAAAAACTGTTTTTT
TRBJ1-5	NA	TRBV27	NA	CASSLTWAGENQPQHF	TGTGCCAGCAGTTTAACGTGGGCCGGGGAAAACCAGCCCCAGCATTTT
TRBJ1-1	NA	TRBV6-6	NA	CASSYGGQGGEAFF	TGTGCCAGCAGTTATGGTGGGCAAGGGGGTGAAGCTTTCTTT
TRBJ2-7	NA	TRBV5-6	NA	CASSPDSSEQYF	TGTGCCAGCAGCCCGGACAGCTCTGAGCAGTACTTC